The next 32 T cell receptor beta chains were all read from a single sample in a study of T cell responses to AZD1222 COVID-19 vaccine. Using immunoSEQ multiplex PCR, the repertoire was profiled, and TCRdb retains in-frame clones only, with some absent. There are some 160,000 clones in the sample; about 91% occur only once, and approximately 4.8% lies in the top ten. The source material was peripheral blood, sampled on day 0 of AZD1222 vaccination. These receptors originate from an adult in good health.

This chain links TRBV6-5 with TRBJ1-4, with 11 positions matching TRBD1. The CDR3 covers 14 residues. J gave up 7 bases and V 3 bases, and 1 base lay outside the gene matches. Germline CDR1 and CDR2: MNHEY and SVGAGI. CDR3 region: CASSYGTGGEKLFF. In DNA, the CDR3 is TGTGCCAGCAGTTATGGGACAGGGGGTGAAAAACTGTTTTTT.

The J gene is TRBJ1-2, the V gene TRBV2; D gene ambiguous. V gave up 3 bases and J gave up 4 bases, with 3 bases separating them. Germline CDR1 and CDR2: SNHLY and FYNNEI. The CDR3 covers 11 residues. CDR3 loop: CASSEFYGYTF. The CDR3 nucleotides read TGTGCCAGCAGTGAGTTCTATGGCTACACCTTC.

The chain carries TRBV7-2 and TRBJ1-3, with 9 positions matching TRBD1. The CDR3 extends over 17 amino acids. V shed 5 bases and J 0 bases; nucleotides not matched to a gene: 8. CDR1 and CDR2 from the germline V gene are SGHTA and FQGNSA. CDR3 sequence reads: CASSLSGTGNSGNTIYF. In DNA form, the CDR3 reads TGTGCCAGCAGCCTATCCGGGACAGGGAACTCTGGAAACACCATATATTTT. The full variable domain, rest sourced from reference TRBV7-2 and TRBJ1-3, is GAGVSQSPSNKVTEKGKDVELRCDPISGHTALYWYRQSLGQGLEFLIYFQGNSAPDKSGLPSDRFSAERTGGSVSTLTIQRTQQEDSAVYLCASSLSGTGNSGNTIYFGEGSWLTVV.

V is TRBV28 and J is TRBJ2-7; the match to TRBD2 covers 7 bases. This CDR3 spans 15 amino acids. The germline V gene has CDR1 MDHEN and CDR2 SYDVKM. V trimming: 4 bases; J trimming: 2 bases; junction bases outside the gene matches: 8. CDR3 DNA: TGTGCCAGCAGTTCAGTAGGGACTAAAACCTACGAGCAGTACTTC. Protein: CASSSVGTKTYEQYF.

The V and J genes are TRBV11-2 and TRBJ1-4; 10 nucleotides match TRBD1. V was pared by 1 base and J by 7 bases, with 3 bases of the junction left unmatched. Germline values: CDR1 SGHAT, CDR2 FQNNGV. The CDR3 is made up of 15 amino acids. The CDR3 spells CASSLGTGGGEKLFF. In DNA, the CDR3 is TGTGCCAGCAGCTTAGGGACAGGGGGTGGTGAAAAACTGTTTTTT.

The V gene is TRBV4-2, the J gene TRBJ1-1; 7 bases fit TRBD1. This CDR3 spans 18 amino acids. J lost 4 bases, V lost 4 bases, and 18 bases had no gene match. Germline CDR1 and CDR2: LGHNA and YNFKEQ. The CDR3 is CASSPVGAWQGVITEAFF. DNA for the CDR3: TGTGCCAGCAGCCCAGTTGGAGCCTGGCAGGGGGTGATCACTGAAGCTTTCTTT.

V gene TRBV11-3 combines with J gene TRBJ2-1, with 13 bases identical to TRBD2. This CDR3 is 16 amino acids long. V shed 5 bases and J 6 bases; nucleotides not matched to a gene: 7. CDR1 is SGHNT, CDR2 YENEEA, per germline. CDR3 residues: CASSPRTSGSTNEQFF. In nucleotides, the CDR3 is TGTGCCAGCAGCCCCCGGACTAGCGGGAGCACCAATGAGCAGTTCTTC.

The rearrangement uses TRBV5-1 and TRBJ2-2; 8 nucleotides agree with TRBD2. Losses at the gene ends were 5 bases for V and 4 bases for J; bases not matched to a gene: 16. This CDR3 region has 18 residues. Germline CDR1 reads SGHRS; CDR2 reads YFSETQ. As DNA, the CDR3 is TGCGCCAGCAGGTCCTTTAGGGCGGGAGGCACCACCACCGGGGAGCTGTTTTTT. Amino acid sequence: CASRSFRAGGTTTGELFF.

This chain joins TRBV5-5 and TRBJ1-2; possibly TRBD1 for D (6 bases). In germline, CDR1 is SGHKS, CDR2 YYEKEE (reference sequence). The CDR3 has 16 residues. The V end lost 0 bases, the J end lost 5 bases, and 17 bases lay between the germline ends. Written as DNA, the CDR3 is TGTGCCAGCAGCTTGGCGTCAGGGGCTGATTGGTATGGCTACACCTTC. It is translated as CASSLASGADWYGYTF.

V gene TRBV7-2 combines with J gene TRBJ2-7, with 9 bases lining up with TRBD1. The CDR3 extends over 15 amino acids. Germline lookup yields CDR1 SGHTA and CDR2 FQGNSA. Trimming removed 4 bases from V and 3 bases from J; junction bases left unmatched: 7. The CDR3 DNA follows: TGTGCCAGCAGCTCCTCCGGGACAGGGAACTACGAGCAGTACTTC. This codes for CASSSSGTGNYEQYF.

The chain combines TRBV11-2 with TRBJ1-4; weak D call: TRBD1 (5 bases). Germline V gene data show CDR1 as SGHAT and CDR2 as FQNNGV. With 2 bases removed from V and 0 bases from J, the gap between germline ends came to 10 bases. The CDR3 runs to 16 residues. The CDR3, as DNA: TGTGCCAGCAGCTTAAAATGGGGGTCAACTAATGAAAAACTGTTTTTT. Translated: CASSLKWGSTNEKLFF.

The chain is built from TRBV4-2 and TRBJ1-4; no definite D call. The germline V and J ends were trimmed by 2 bases and 4 bases, with 8 bases remaining between them. The germline gives CDR1 LGHNA, CDR2 YNFKEQ. This CDR3 comprises 14 residues. This CDR3 reads CASSQLTVNEKLFF. CDR3 nucleotide sequence: TGTGCCAGCAGCCAACTAACAGTTAATGAAAAACTGTTTTTT.

This sequence joins TRBV5-5 and TRBJ1-5; D is ambiguous. Germline CDR1 reads SGHKS; CDR2 reads YYEKEE (reference sequence). With 2 bases removed from V and 0 bases from J, the gap between germline ends came to 18 bases. The CDR3 runs 18 residues. Here the CDR3 reads CASSLGWSGSYSNQPQHF. CDR3 DNA: TGTGCCAGCAGCTTAGGGTGGAGTGGCTCCTATAGCAATCAGCCCCAGCATTTT.

This clone was observed a single time. This chain joins TRBV28 and TRBJ1-2; weak D call: TRBD1 (6 bases). This CDR3 has 14 amino acids. Germline V gene lookup returns CDR1 MDHEN and CDR2 SYDVKM. V lost 7 bases and J lost 2, with 14 bases in between. The CDR3 DNA follows: TGTGCCAGCATGACCCCCGGGGGCAACTATGGCTACACCTTC. It codes for CASMTPGGNYGYTF.

V is TRBV28 and J is TRBJ2-5, with D hard to call. Per germline, CDR1 MDHEN and CDR2 SYDVKM. CDR3 length: 13 residues. The V end was cut by 1 base, the J end by 3 bases, with 6 bases between. The CDR3 region has the DNA TGTGCCAGCAGTTTATTTCCGGAAGAGACCCAGTACTTC. Translated, it gives CASSLFPEETQYF.

The chain employs TRBV30 and TRBJ1-1; D uncertain. Trimming removed 5 bases from V and 3 bases from J, with 4 bases in between. CDR3 length: 10 amino acids. Germline V gene lookup returns CDR1 GTSNPN and CDR2 SVGIG (reference sequence). The CDR3 loop is CAWADTEAFF. In DNA, the CDR3 is TGTGCCTGGGCCGACACTGAAGCTTTCTTT. Combining the CDR3 with reference TRBV30 and TRBJ1-1 gives the whole variable domain SQTIHQWPATLVQPVGSPLSLECTVEGTSNPNLYWYRQAAGRGLQLLFYSVGIGQISSEVPQNLSASRPQDRQFILSSKKLLLSDSGFYLCAWADTEAFFGQGTRLTVV.

The chain uses TRBV19 and TRBJ1-6; D is unresolved. Germline CDR1 is LNHDA and CDR2 is SQIVND (reference sequence). Trimming removed 7 bases from V and 7 bases from J, with 11 bases in between. The CDR3 is 13 amino acids. DNA for the CDR3: TGTGCCAGTACCCTCTCCGAAAATTCACCCCTCCACTTT. Encoded protein: CASTLSENSPLHF. Full variable domain (remainder filled in from reference TRBV19 and TRBJ1-6): DGGITQSPKYLFRKEGQNVTLSCEQNLNHDAMYWYRQDPGQGLRLIYYSQIVNDFQKGDIAEGYSVSREKKESFPLTVTSAQKNPTAFYLCASTLSENSPLHFGNGTRLTVT.

The gene calls are TRBV24-1 and TRBJ2-2, with 8 bases that match TRBD2. The CDR3 loop spans 16 amino acids. Germline values: CDR1 KGHDR, CDR2 SFDVKD. After removal of 3 bases from V and 5 bases from J, the junction contained 7 bases not matched to a gene. For the CDR3, the DNA is TGTGCCACCAGTGATCCCGGAGCGGGAGAGACCGGGGAGCTGTTTTTT. It is translated as CATSDPGAGETGELFF.

This sequence joins TRBV6-4 and TRBJ2-7; perhaps D is TRBD1 or TRBD2 (5 bases each). Germline V gene data show CDR1 as MRHNA and CDR2 as SNTAGT. V was shortened by 6 bases and J by 4 bases, with 16 bases between the two germline ends. This CDR3 region has 14 residues. In DNA form, the CDR3 reads TGTGCCAGCAGCTACCTATCGGGGCCTTACGAGCAGTACTTC. This sequence encodes CASSYLSGPYEQYF.

This chain links TRBV12-3 or TRBV12-4 with TRBJ2-7; no reliable D call. The CDR3 is made up of 12 amino acids. V shed 4 bases and J shed 2 bases, with 6 bases lying between them. The CDR3 protein is CASSSKTYEQYF. CDR3 sequence (DNA): TGTGCCAGCAGTTCTAAGACCTACGAGCAGTACTTC.

The J gene is TRBJ1-1, the V gene TRBV14; D gene unclear. This CDR3 spans 11 amino acids. The germline V and J ends were trimmed by 4 bases and 9 bases, with 9 bases remaining between them. Germline CDR1 SGHDN, CDR2 FVKESK. CDR3 sequence: CASSPGVQAFF. The CDR3 DNA is TGTGCCAGCAGCCCTGGGGTGCAAGCTTTCTTT.

The V call is TRBV7-2, the J call TRBJ2-1; D not resolved. CDR3 length equals 16 residues. The germline V and J ends were trimmed by 5 bases and 3 bases, with 17 bases remaining between them. The germline gives CDR1 SGHTA, CDR2 FQGNSA. The CDR3 is CASSPDPRTLYNEQFF. The CDR3 coding sequence is TGTGCCAGCAGCCCAGACCCAAGGACCCTCTACAATGAGCAGTTCTTC. Full variable domain (outside the CDR3, taken from reference TRBV7-2 and TRBJ2-1): GAGVSQSPSNKVTEKGKDVELRCDPISGHTALYWYRQSLGQGLEFLIYFQGNSAPDKSGLPSDRFSAERTGGSVSTLTIQRTQQEDSAVYLCASSPDPRTLYNEQFFGPGTRLTVL.

J is TRBJ1-1 and V is TRBV19; no firm D call. V was shortened by 1 base and J by 0 bases, with 9 bases between the two germline ends. The CDR3 length is 15 residues. CDR1 LNHDA and CDR2 SQIVND come from the germline V gene (reference sequence). Written as DNA, the CDR3 is TGTGCCAGTAGTATAGTTAGAGGTATGAACACTGAAGCTTTCTTT. Translating it yields CASSIVRGMNTEAFF.

J is TRBJ1-5 and V is TRBV19; a weak D match, TRBD1 (5 bases). Trimming cost V 11 bases and J 0 bases, with 11 bases left between them. This CDR3 is built from 13 residues. Germline CDR1 reads LNHDA; CDR2 reads SQIVND (reference sequence). The CDR3 is CAPPTVSNQPQHF. CDR3 DNA: TGTGCCCCCCCGACAGTTAGCAATCAGCCCCAGCATTTT.

Only a few counts were recorded for this clone. The rearrangement links TRBV7-2 to TRBJ2-7; either TRBD1 or TRBD2 may fit D (5 bases each). The V and J ends lost 2 bases and 3 bases respectively, with 14 bases between them. Germline V gives CDR1 SGHTA, CDR2 FQGNSA. The CDR3 covers 15 residues. CDR3: CASSLRDASLYEQYF. The CDR3 DNA reads TGTGCCAGCAGCTTAAGGGACGCCTCCCTCTACGAGCAGTACTTC. Variable domain in full (rest from reference TRBV7-2 and TRBJ2-7): GAGVSQSPSNKVTEKGKDVELRCDPISGHTALYWYRQSLGQGLEFLIYFQGNSAPDKSGLPSDRFSAERTGGSVSTLTIQRTQQEDSAVYLCASSLRDASLYEQYFGPGTRLTVT.

V and J are TRBV29-1 and TRBJ2-3; 8 bases match TRBD2. In germline, CDR1 is SQVTM, CDR2 ANQGSEA. The CDR3 length is 15 residues. Losses at the gene ends were 7 bases for V and 5 bases for J; bases not matched to a gene: 14. CDR3 region: CSGDSRGDRGDTQYF. In nucleotides, the CDR3 is TGCAGCGGGGACTCGCGGGGGGACCGCGGAGATACGCAGTATTTT.

The rearrangement uses TRBV7-9 and TRBJ2-7; TRBD1 aligns across 10 bases. This CDR3 spans 15 amino acids. Germline V gives CDR1 SEHNR, CDR2 FQNEAQ (reference sequence). V lost 3 bases to trimming and J lost 3 bases; unmatched junction nucleotides: 5. The CDR3 reads CASSFFRTGGYEQYF. Written as DNA, the CDR3 is TGTGCCAGCAGCTTTTTCCGGACAGGGGGCTACGAGCAGTACTTC.

As to this clone: The germline gene is not matched at one end of the junction; a read error may be the cause. The chain employs TRBV5-1 and TRBJ1-3; D gene ambiguous. CDR1 and CDR2 (germline): SGHRS, YFSETQ. The CDR3 has 13 residues. The CDR3 coding sequence is TGCGCCAGCAGATTGGGTAGGGCTGACACCATATATTTT. Translating it yields CASRLGRADTIYF.

The V and J genes are TRBV6-5 and TRBJ2-5; 11 nucleotides match TRBD2. V gave up 5 bases and J gave up 1 base; unmatched junction bases: 3. Germline loops: CDR1 MNHEY, CDR2 SVGAGI. The CDR3 consists of 15 residues. CDR3 in amino acids: CASSLGTSGQETQYF. CDR3 nucleotide sequence: TGTGCCAGCAGTCTCGGGACTAGCGGCCAAGAGACCCAGTACTTC.

V and J are TRBV9 and TRBJ1-2, with a weak D call TRBD1 (6 bases). Trimming stripped 0 bases from V and 6 bases from J, with 12 bases between. The CDR3 runs 14 residues. The germline V gene encodes CDR1 SGDLS and CDR2 YYNGEE. In DNA form, the CDR3 reads TGTGCCAGCAGCGTAGCTGGGGGGGCCGATGGCTACACCTTC. This codes for CASSVAGGADGYTF.

V and J are TRBV28 and TRBJ2-7; D remains unclear. Between the trimmed V and J ends, which lost 5 bases and 6 bases, there was a span of 14 bases. Per the germline V gene, CDR1 is MDHEN and CDR2 is SYDVKM. The CDR3 has 13 residues. In DNA, the CDR3 is TGTGCCAGCAGTCCCCTAAAAAGACGCGAGCAGTACTTC. It yields the protein CASSPLKRREQYF.

The chain couples TRBV28 to TRBJ2-7; TRBD1 might be the D (6 bases). There are 13 residues in the CDR3. Germline loops: CDR1 MDHEN, CDR2 SYDVKM. V gave up 6 bases and J gave up 6 bases, with 15 bases separating them. CDR3 nucleotides: TGTGCCAGCAGGACAGGTGGGCCTCTCGAGCAGTACTTC. This encodes CASRTGGPLEQYF.